This T cell receptor (beta chain) was retrieved from a study of blood T cell repertoires in COVID-19. Study-level information: Researchers got acute and convalescent COVID-19 samples from the United States, Italy and Spain. Sample material is recorded as cDNA or gDNA derived from T cells, B-cell-depleted T cells, or PBMCs.

V was cut by 6 bases and J by 5 bases, with 10 bases left in between. CDR3 length: 12 residues. Germline V gives CDR1 KGHSH, CDR2 LQKENI. Here immunoSEQ multiplex PCR was the method, and the copy in TCRdb shows in-frame clones only, minus some. The sample lists about 310,000 clones, around 90% occurring once. Sequences were obtained from peripheral blood. The receptor was derived from a man younger than 35 with active or convalescent COVID-19. The chain recombines TRBV18 with TRBJ2-5; D is unresolved. The chain's CDR3 is CASSLMRETQYF. The CDR3 region has the DNA TGTGCCAGCTCCCTAATGCGGGAGACCCAGTACTTC. The full variable domain, rest sourced from reference TRBV18 and TRBJ2-5, is NAGVMQNPRHLVRRRGQEARLRCSPMKGHSHVYWYRQLPEEGLKFMVYLQKENIIDESGMPKERFSAEFPKEGPSILRIQQVVRGDSAAYFCASSLMRETQYFGPGTRLLVL.